The TCR beta chain under discussion was sequenced for a study of blood T cells in healthy people across ages (dated by TCRdb to the mid-2010s). Background for the entire study: In model experiments, template switching captured about one uniquely barcoded TCR beta cDNA molecule for every two T cells. To track age-related changes in TCR beta repertoire diversity, the study relied on deep sequencing normalized with unique cDNA molecular identifiers. Donors were grouped into four age groups: young (average roughly 15 years), middle-aged (about 40), aged (around 56) and long-lived (just over 80). To avoid experimental bias, donors of different ages were spread randomly across the sequencing lanes. For two donors (one aged 18 to 29 and one aged 80 or older), the study analyzed two additional independent replicas of 1 million unique cDNA reads from the same blood draw. Broader findings and caveats from the paper: Because donor CMV infection status was unknown, age-related changes in expanded clonotypes were potentially confounded. A strong correlation was found between observed TCR beta diversity and the percentage of naive T cells measured by flow cytometry. Because profiling used bulk unsorted PBMCs, naive and antigen-experienced compartments could not be compared conclusively. Estimates of total diversity based on one million sequenced T cells were regarded as lower bounds and as underestimates. As age increased, observed TCR beta diversity per million T cells dropped in a roughly linear way, and a significant reduction was already evident by age 40. Compared with the aged group, the long-lived group had more naive CD4+ T cells, fewer expanded clones and increased TCR diversity, a pattern suggesting age selection.

For this clonotype: Its target antigen remains unknown. No much larger clone is present one base from it, and per-base qualities are unavailable.

The CDR3 holds 16 amino acids from the cysteine to the phenylalanine. CDR3 DNA is the only sequence kept; it has 48 bases, read in frame from the first base. V lost 5 bases and J lost 0 bases; the stretch between them is 14 bases long. Per the germline V gene, SGHTA is the CDR1 and FQGNSA is the CDR2. The 39 donors, aged about 6 to 100 years, were systemically healthy Caucasian individuals from Russia. Ten milliliters of peripheral blood were drawn from each donor into EDTA-treated Vacutainer tubes. Ficoll-Paque density-gradient centrifugation was used to isolate PBMCs, with at least 6.5 million obtained per sample. Trizol reagent was used to extract total RNA from PBMCs, with at least 6 micrograms per sample. Naive CD45RAhigh/CD27high T cell percentages were measured by flow cytometry on a PBMC aliquot from every donor. The method behind the library was 5' RACE. The data were produced on an Illumina HiSeq 2500. A second PCR of 7 to 11 cycles was performed with a sample-barcoded 5' primer and a J-beta primer mix. A unique molecular identifier was introduced onto each TCR beta cDNA molecule by a template-switch 5' adaptor carrying 12 random nucleotides. Each sample yielded at least 2.5 million CDR3-containing paired-end reads. The Mint cDNA synthesis kit, primed by a TRBC-specific oligonucleotide, was used to synthesize first-strand cDNA from all RNA. Following uracil-DNA glycosylase treatment, a first 18-cycle PCR with universal primers M1SS and BC2_uni_R was performed on all cDNA. As for the authors' bioinformatics: For normalization, 1 million high-quality reads, each with a distinct molecular identifier, were randomly selected from each sample. Reads with shared molecular identifiers were discarded instead of being binned into consensus sequences. MiTCR, with a Q25 quality threshold and the strictest error-elimination algorithm, was used for CDR3 identification, clonotype clustering and error correction. A nonparametric unseen species model with Euler transformation was used to estimate a lower bound on total TCR beta diversity. TCRdb's own reprocessing of the public reads used fastp at Q25 and MiXCR and kept productive beta chains. CDR3 protein sequences are deduplicated, and each keeps its most common genes and DNA. What appears here as the V and J calls and clone size reflects TCRdb's work, not the paper's. Here the sample has 850,000 to 1,000,000 distinct CDR3 sequences; under 50% occur a single time. Over 10% of the sample is in the top ten clones.

Sequenced input: blood. The receptor was derived from a man aged 25-45 years in good health. The rearranged segments are TRBV7-2 and TRBJ1-5; the D gene is perhaps TRBD1, on 5 matching bases. The CDR3 region has the sequence CASSPWGIASNQPQHF. In nucleotides, the sequence is TGTGCCAGCAGCCCCTGGGGCATCGCTAGCAATCAGCCCCAGCATTTT.